This T cell receptor beta chain derives from a study of cytomegalovirus exposure and HLA in healthy donors. General observations from the study: Further analysis, carried out later, found HLA-associated TCR beta chains more clonally expanded than equally common other chains. A list of around 160 TCR beta chains associated with cytomegalovirus was given. A reported reduction in N-insertions relative to the 666-donor mean was seen in an Asian-associated ancestry cluster in a later analysis. An analysis done earlier found most TCR beta V segments productive about 87% or about 30% of the time.

The germline gives CDR1 SEHNR, CDR2 FQNEAQ (reference sequence). This CDR3 is 16 amino acids long. PCR primers comprised 60 Vbeta and 13 Jbeta primers. Measured with immunoSEQ multiplex PCR; TCRdb has only the in-frame clones, and not every one. Counted here are approximately 290,000 clones, 75% to 85% occurring once; the ten biggest clones make up less than 0.4%. A remark on this clone: The target antigen is unknown. At one end, the junction sequence differs from germline, possibly due to a read error.

The clonotype originates from a girl aged 2-10 years in good health and CMV-seronegative. The genes are TRBV7-9 and TRBJ1-5, with D possibly being TRBD1 (5 bases). Material for sequencing was PBMCs. The DNA of the CDR3 is TGTTCCAGCAGCCACGAAGGGGCTCCGGTCAATCAGCCCCAGCATTTT. Translated: CSSSHEGAPVNQPQHF.